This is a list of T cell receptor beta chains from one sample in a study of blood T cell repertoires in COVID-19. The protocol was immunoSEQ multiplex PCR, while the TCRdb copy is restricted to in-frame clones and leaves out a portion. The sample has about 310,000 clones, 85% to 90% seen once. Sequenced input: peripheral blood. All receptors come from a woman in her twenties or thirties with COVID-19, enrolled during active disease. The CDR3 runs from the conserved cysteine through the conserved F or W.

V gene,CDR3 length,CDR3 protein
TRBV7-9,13,CASSETTLNEQFF
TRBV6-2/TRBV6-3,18,CASSLSRPRLGLTDTQYF
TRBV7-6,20,CASSTPGTGGLAGAADTQYF
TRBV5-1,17,CASSASPEAALYNEQFF
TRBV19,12,CASTGGGYEQYF
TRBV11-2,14,CASSFFTGGHEQYF
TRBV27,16,CASSFLAASGNNEQFF
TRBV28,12,CASSQKNYGYTF
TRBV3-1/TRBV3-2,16,CASSQRTPSGRNEQYF
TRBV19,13,CASSTNSGNTIYF
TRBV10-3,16,CAISEPGLAGDYGYTF
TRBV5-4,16,CASSSIPRTGVTEAFF
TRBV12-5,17,CASGLVPKRRGTGELFF
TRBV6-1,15,CASSEAQGYNTEAFF
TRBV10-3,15,CAISESTGLRDEQYF
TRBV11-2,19,CASSKAGRGSSARITEAFF
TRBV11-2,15,CASSPPQSPNYGYTF
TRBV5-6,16,CASSSTGTMKNEKLFF
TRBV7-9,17,CASSLGLRDRHNSPLHF
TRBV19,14,CASSNRESGNTIYF
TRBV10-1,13,CASRDRANTEAFF
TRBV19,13,CASSPGTGLEAFF
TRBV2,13,CASSEERGTEAFF
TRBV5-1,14,CASSSGTAPYEQYF
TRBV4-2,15,CASSQELATGKDYTF
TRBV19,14,CASSIQGNTGELFF
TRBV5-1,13,CASREGYSYEQYF
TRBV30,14,CAWSVQGGTGELFF
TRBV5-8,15,CASSLGDSSHYGYTF
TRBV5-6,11,CASSLGAQQFF
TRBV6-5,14,CASSPYSYNSPLHF
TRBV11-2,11,CASTEGYEQFF
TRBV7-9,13,CASSGQLNTEAFF
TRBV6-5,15,CASRASSGTVYEQYF
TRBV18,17,CASSPQVPATNTGELFF
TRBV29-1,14,CSVASGTLNTEAFF
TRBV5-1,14,CASSIGQNTGELFF